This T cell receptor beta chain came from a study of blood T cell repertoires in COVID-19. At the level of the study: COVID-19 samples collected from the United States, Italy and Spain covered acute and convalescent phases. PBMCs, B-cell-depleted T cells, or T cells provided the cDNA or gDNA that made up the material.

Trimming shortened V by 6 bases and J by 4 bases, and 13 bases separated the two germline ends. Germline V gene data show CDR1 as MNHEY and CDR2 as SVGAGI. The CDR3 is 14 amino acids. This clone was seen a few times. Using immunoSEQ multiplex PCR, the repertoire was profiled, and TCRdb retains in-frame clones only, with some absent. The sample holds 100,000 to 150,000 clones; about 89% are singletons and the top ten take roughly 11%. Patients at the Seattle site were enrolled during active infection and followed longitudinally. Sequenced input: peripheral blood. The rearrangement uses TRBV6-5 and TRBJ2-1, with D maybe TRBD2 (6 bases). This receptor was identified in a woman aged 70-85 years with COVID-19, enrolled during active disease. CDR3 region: CASSPMGGYNEQFF. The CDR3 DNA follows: TGTGCCAGCAGCCCAATGGGGGGATACAATGAGCAGTTCTTC.